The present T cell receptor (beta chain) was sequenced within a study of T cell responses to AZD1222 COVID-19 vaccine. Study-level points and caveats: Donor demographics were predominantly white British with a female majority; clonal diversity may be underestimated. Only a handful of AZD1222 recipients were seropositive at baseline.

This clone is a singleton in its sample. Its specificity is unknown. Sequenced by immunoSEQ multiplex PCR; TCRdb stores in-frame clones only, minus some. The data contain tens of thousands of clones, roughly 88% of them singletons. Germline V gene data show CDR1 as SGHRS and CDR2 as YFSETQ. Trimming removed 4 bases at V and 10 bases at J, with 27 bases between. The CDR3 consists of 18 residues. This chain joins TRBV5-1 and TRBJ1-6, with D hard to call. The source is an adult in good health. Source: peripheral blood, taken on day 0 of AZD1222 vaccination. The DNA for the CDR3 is TGCGCCAGCAGCCCGGAGCTCTTGGGGTTAGGCGCTCGGTCACCCCTCCACTTT. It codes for CASSPELLGLGARSPLHF.